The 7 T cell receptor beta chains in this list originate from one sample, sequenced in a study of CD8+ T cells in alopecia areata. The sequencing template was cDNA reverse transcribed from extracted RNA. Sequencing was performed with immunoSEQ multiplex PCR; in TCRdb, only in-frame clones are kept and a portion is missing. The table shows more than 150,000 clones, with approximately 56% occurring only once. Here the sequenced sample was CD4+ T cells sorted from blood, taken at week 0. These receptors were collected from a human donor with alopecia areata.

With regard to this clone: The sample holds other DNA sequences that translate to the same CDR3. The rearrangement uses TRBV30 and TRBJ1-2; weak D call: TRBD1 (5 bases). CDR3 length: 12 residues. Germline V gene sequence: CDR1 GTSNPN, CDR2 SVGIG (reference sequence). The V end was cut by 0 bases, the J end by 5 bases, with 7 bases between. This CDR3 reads CAWSVPGYGYTF. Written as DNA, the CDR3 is TGTGCCTGGAGTGTACCAGGGTATGGCTACACCTTC.

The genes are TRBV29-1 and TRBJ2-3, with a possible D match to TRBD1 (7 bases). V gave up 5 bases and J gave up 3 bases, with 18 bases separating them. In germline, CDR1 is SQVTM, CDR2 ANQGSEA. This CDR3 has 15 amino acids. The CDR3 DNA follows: TGCAGCGTTCCTCCTCGATCAGGGGGGACAGATACGCAGTATTTT. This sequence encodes CSVPPRSGGTDTQYF.

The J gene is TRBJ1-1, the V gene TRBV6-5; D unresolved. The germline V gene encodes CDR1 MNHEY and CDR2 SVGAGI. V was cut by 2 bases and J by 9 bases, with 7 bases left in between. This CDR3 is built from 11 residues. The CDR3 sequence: CASSYTGQAFF. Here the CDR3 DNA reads TGTGCCAGCAGTTACACTGGCCAAGCTTTCTTT.

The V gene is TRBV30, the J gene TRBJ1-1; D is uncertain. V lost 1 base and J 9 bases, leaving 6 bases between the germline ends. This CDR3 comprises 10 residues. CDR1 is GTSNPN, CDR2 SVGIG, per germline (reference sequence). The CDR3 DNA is TGTGCCTGGAGTGAGGGAAAAGCTTTCTTT. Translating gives CAWSEGKAFF.

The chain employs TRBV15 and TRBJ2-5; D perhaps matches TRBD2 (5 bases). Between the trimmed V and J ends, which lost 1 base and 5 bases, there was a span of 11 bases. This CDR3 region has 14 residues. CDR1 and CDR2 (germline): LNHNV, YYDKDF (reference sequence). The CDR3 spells CATSRVAIRETQYF. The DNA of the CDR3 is TGTGCCACCAGCAGAGTAGCGATTCGGGAGACCCAGTACTTC.

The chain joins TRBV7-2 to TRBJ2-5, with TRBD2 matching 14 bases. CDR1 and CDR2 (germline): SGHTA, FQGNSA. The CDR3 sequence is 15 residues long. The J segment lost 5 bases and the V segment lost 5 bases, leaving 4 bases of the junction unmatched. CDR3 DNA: TGTGCCAGCAGCAGACTAGCGGGGGGGAAGGAGACCCAGTACTTC. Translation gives CASSRLAGGKETQYF. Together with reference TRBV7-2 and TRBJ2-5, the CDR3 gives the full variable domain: GAGVSQSPSNKVTEKGKDVELRCDPISGHTALYWYRQSLGQGLEFLIYFQGNSAPDKSGLPSDRFSAERTGGSVSTLTIQRTQQEDSAVYLCASSRLAGGKETQYFGPGTRLLVL.

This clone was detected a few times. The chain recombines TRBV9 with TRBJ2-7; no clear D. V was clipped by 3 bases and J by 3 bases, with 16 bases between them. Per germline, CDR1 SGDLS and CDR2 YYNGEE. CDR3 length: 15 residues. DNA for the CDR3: TGTGCCAGCAGCGCGCGCGTAGGGCTAGACTACGAGCAGTACTTC. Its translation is CASSARVGLDYEQYF. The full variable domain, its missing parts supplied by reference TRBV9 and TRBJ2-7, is DSGVTQTPKHLITATGQRVTLRCSPRSGDLSVYWYQQSLDQGLQFLIQYYNGEERAKGNILERFSAQQFPDLHSELNLSSLELGDSALYFCASSARVGLDYEQYFGPGTRLTVT.